This T cell receptor (beta chain) was identified during a study of blood T cell repertoires in COVID-19. The CDR3 is 15 amino acids. V lost 5 bases, J lost 5 bases, and 8 bases stayed unmatched. Germline V CDR1 and CDR2: LGHNA, YNFKEQ. The repertoire was sequenced with immunoSEQ multiplex PCR; TCRdb's copy has only in-frame clones and lacks some. Of 350,000 to 450,000 clones in the sample, around 84% are singletons; the top ten hold 3.6%. The TCR sequence derives from a woman between 18 and 29 years old with acute or convalescent COVID-19. Material: peripheral blood. The chain joins TRBV4-2 to TRBJ1-1, with 10 bases identical to TRBD1. The CDR3 is CASSVRQGAETEAFF. CDR3 DNA sequence: TGTGCCAGCAGCGTAAGACAGGGGGCTGAGACTGAAGCTTTCTTT.